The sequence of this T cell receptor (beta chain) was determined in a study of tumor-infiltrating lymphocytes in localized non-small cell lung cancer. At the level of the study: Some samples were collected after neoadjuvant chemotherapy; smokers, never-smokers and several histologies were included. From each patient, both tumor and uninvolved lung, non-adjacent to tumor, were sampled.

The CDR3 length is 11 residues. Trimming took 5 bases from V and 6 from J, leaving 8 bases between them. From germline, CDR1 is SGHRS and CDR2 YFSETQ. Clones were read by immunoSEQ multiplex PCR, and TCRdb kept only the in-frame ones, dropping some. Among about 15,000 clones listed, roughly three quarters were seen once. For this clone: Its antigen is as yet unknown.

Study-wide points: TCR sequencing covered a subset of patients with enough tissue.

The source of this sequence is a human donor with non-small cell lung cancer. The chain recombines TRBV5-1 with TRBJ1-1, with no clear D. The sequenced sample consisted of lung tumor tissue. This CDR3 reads CASRGLSEAFF. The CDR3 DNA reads TGCGCCAGCAGGGGTCTTTCTGAAGCTTTCTTT.